This T cell receptor (beta chain) comes out of a study of T cells in Graves' hyperthyroidism and ophthalmopathy. Study-wide results and limits: Researchers found most expanded thyroid clonotypes above 0.001 in blood as well. Stable hyperthyroidism was told apart from ophthalmopathy by a model built on 13 V-J features.

Patients were excluded for uncontrolled infection, other autoimmune disease, pregnancy or lactation. Clinical symptoms, serum thyroxine, TRAb, thyroid ultrasound and orbital computed tomography informed diagnoses. The V gene's germline CDR1 is SNHLY and CDR2 FYNNEI. Losses at the gene ends were 6 bases for V and 6 bases for J; bases not matched to a gene: 6. This CDR3 has 15 residues. Amplified TCR beta CDR3 regions came from RNA transcripts. First-round RT-PCR with HTBI primers amplified the TCR CDR3 region. Each CDR3 protein gets one entry after TCRdb re-called the multiplex PCR reads with MiXCR. The sample yields fewer than 500,000 distinct CDR3 sequences, approximately 13% seen once. This clonotype was detected ten times or more. Its matching antigen is unknown.

The sequence was obtained from a young man with Graves' hyperthyroidism that later progressed to Graves' ophthalmopathy. Sequences were obtained from blood. V and J are TRBV2 and TRBJ2-1; TRBD2 matches 12 bases. The CDR3 DNA reads as TGTGCCAGCAGATCGACTAGCGGGGGATCCAATGAGCAGTTCTTC. Encoded protein: CASRSTSGGSNEQFF.